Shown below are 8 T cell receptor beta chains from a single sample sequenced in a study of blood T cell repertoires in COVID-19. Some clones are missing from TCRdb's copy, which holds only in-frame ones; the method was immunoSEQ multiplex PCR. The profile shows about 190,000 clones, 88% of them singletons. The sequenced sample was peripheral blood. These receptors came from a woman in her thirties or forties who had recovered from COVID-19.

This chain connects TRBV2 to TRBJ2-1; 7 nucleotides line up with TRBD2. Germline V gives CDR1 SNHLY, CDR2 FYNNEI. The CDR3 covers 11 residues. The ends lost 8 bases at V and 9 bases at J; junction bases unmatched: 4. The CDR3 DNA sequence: TGTGCCAGCGAGACTAGCACTGAGCAGTTCTTC. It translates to CASETSTEQFF.

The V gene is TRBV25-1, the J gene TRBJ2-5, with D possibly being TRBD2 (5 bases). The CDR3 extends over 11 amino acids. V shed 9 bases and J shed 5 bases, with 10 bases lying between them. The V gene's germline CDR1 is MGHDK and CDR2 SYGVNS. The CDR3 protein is CASTRRETQYF. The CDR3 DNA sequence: TGTGCCAGTACTAGACGGGAGACCCAGTACTTC. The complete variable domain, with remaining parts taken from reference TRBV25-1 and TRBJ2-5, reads EADIYQTPRYLVIGTGKKITLECSQTMGHDKMYWYQQDPGMELHLIHYSYGVNSTEKGDLSSESTVSRIRTEHFPLTLESARPSHTSQYLCASTRRETQYFGPGTRLLVL.

The CDR3 DNA follows: TGTGCCAGCAGCCAAGAATCCAGCGGGAGCGTCAATGAGCAGTTCTTC. It codes for CASSQESSGSVNEQFF. J is TRBJ2-1 and V is TRBV4-2; 8 bases match TRBD2. V lost 0 bases and J lost 6; bases outside the gene matches: 7. The germline CDR1 and CDR2 sequences are LGHNA and YNFKEQ. The CDR3 consists of 16 residues.

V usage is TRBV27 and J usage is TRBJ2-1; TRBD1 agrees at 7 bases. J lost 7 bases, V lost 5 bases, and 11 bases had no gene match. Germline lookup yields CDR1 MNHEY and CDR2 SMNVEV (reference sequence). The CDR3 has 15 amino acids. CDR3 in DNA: TGTGCCAGCAGTGTCCGGGACAGACCTTTAAATGAGCAGTTCTTC. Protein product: CASSVRDRPLNEQFF.

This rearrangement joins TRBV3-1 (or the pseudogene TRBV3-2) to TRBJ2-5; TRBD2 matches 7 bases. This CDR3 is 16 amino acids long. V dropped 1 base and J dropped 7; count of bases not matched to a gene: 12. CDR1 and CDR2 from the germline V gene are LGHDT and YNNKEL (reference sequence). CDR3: CASSQVPSGGVGTQYF. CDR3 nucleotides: TGTGCCAGCAGCCAAGTCCCTAGCGGAGGGGTAGGGACCCAGTACTTC.

This CDR3 reads CASSLGAERSYEQYF. In DNA form, the CDR3 reads TGCGCCAGCAGCTTGGGGGCAGAAAGATCCTACGAGCAGTACTTC. V is TRBV5-1 and J is TRBJ2-7; D gene unclear. The CDR3 runs 15 residues. The V gene lost 0 bases and the J gene lost 1 base, with 11 bases spanning the gap. Looked up from germline, CDR1 is SGHRS and CDR2 is YFSETQ.

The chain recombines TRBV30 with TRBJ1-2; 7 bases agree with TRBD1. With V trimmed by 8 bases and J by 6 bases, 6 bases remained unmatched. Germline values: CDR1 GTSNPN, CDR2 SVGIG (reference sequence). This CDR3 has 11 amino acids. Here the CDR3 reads CASRGKDGYTF. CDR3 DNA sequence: TGTGCCAGCAGGGGGAAGGATGGCTACACCTTC.

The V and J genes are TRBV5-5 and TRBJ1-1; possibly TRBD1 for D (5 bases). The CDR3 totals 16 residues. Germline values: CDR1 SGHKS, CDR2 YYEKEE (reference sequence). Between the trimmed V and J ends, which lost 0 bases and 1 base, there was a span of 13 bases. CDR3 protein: CASSLVWTFKNTEAFF. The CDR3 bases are TGTGCCAGCAGCTTGGTTTGGACATTTAAGAACACTGAAGCTTTCTTT.